These T cell receptor beta chains were read from a single sample in a study of T-cell reconstitution after alpha-beta-depleted transplantation in children. One entry per CDR3 protein results from TCRdb running MiXCR on the PCR reads. The sample holds some 500,000 distinct CDR3 sequences; around 18% are singletons and the top ten take more than 2.5%. The specimen was PBMCs from the stem cell graft donor, collected from the stem cell graft. All receptors come from a human donor who donated a stem cell graft to a child with acute lymphoblastic leukemia. Both conserved end residues are part of each CDR3. D genes are given only for firm matches. Some rows mark clone size as missing; the rest say once, few, many or name a class of expanded clone.

TRBJ2-5 TRBV12-3/TRBV12-4 . TRBD1 CASSLVRGGRGTQYF TGTGCCAGCAGTTTAGTTAGAGGGGGCCGGGGGACCCAGTACTTC
TRBJ1-1 TRBV5-1 few . CASSLPPNTEAFF TGCGCCAGCAGCTTGCCGCCGAACACTGAAGCTTTCTTT
TRBJ2-3 TRBV11-1 . TRBD2 CASSSTSGRAGSTDTQYF TGTGCCAGCAGCTCGACTAGCGGGAGGGCCGGTAGCACAGATACGCAGTATTTT
TRBJ2-2 TRBV2 . . CASSGLGGAGGELFF TGTGCCAGCAGTGGCTTAGGGGGAGCGGGCGGGGAGCTGTTTTTT
TRBJ1-5 TRBV18 few TRBD1 CASSPSFTMTGSGQPQHF TGTGCCAGCTCACCATCCTTCACCATGACAGGGTCGGGTCAGCCCCAGCATTTT
TRBJ1-3 TRBV10-3 . . CAISVGQHSGNTIYF TGTGCCATCAGTGTTGGACAGCACTCTGGAAACACCATATATTTT
TRBJ2-2 TRBV20-1 . TRBD2 CSAREALAGGRGGELFF TGCAGTGCTAGGGAGGCGTTAGCGGGAGGGCGAGGCGGGGAGCTGTTTTTT
TRBJ2-7 TRBV5-1 once TRBD2 CATSIAGPTYEQYF TGCGCCACCTCCATAGCGGGACCCACCTACGAGCAGTACTTC
TRBJ1-5 TRBV5-1 . TRBD1 CASSPWTGENQPQHF TGCGCCAGCAGCCCTTGGACAGGGGAGAATCAGCCCCAGCATTTT
TRBJ1-4 TRBV5-5 . . CASSPSGRVANEKLFF TGTGCCAGCAGCCCTAGCGGGCGAGTAGCTAATGAAAAACTGTTTTTT
TRBJ2-6 TRBV19 . . CASSMDRANVLTF TGTGCCAGTAGCATGGACAGGGCCAACGTCCTGACTTTC
TRBJ2-1 TRBV20-1 few . CSARGLSGNEQFF TGCAGTGCCAGGGGACTATCTGGCAATGAGCAGTTCTTC
TRBJ2-1 TRBV9 few TRBD1 CASSNSGTAYNEQFF TGTGCCAGCAGCAACTCCGGGACAGCCTACAATGAGCAGTTCTTC
TRBJ1-1 TRBV29-1 few . CSVFGATEAFF TGCAGCGTTTTCGGAGCAACTGAAGCTTTCTTT
TRBJ1-5 TRBV5-6 . . CASTGQNSNQPQHF TGTGCCAGCACAGGACAGAATAGCAATCAGCCCCAGCATTTT
TRBJ2-7 TRBV5-6 few . CASSLMGLAYEQYF TGTGCCAGCAGCTTAATGGGACTGGCCTACGAGCAGTACTTC
TRBJ2-7 TRBV11-3 . . CASSLGPPGAYEQYF TGTGCCAGCAGCTTAGGGCCCCCGGGGGCCTACGAGCAGTACTTC
TRBJ2-3 TRBV6-2/TRBV6-3 . TRBD2 CASSAGLGDTQYF TGTGCCAGCAGTGCAGGACTAGGGGATACGCAGTATTTT
TRBJ2-3 TRBV13 few . CASSFIARGWTDTQYF TGTGCCAGCAGCTTCATCGCGCGGGGATGGACAGATACGCAGTATTTT
TRBJ2-7 TRBV5-1 . TRBD1 CASSLGDRYEQYF TGCGCCAGCAGCTTGGGGGACAGGTACGAGCAGTACTTC
TRBJ2-7 TRBV5-1 few . CASREGRDRLSYEQYF TGCGCCAGCAGAGAAGGACGGGATCGATTGTCCTACGAGCAGTACTTC
TRBJ1-1 TRBV7-9 few . CASSLSQESEAFF TGTGCCAGCAGCTTATCCCAGGAGTCAGAAGCTTTCTTT
TRBJ1-1 TRBV4-2 . . CASSQEGVNTEAFF TGTGCCAGCAGCCAAGAGGGGGTAAACACTGAAGCTTTCTTT